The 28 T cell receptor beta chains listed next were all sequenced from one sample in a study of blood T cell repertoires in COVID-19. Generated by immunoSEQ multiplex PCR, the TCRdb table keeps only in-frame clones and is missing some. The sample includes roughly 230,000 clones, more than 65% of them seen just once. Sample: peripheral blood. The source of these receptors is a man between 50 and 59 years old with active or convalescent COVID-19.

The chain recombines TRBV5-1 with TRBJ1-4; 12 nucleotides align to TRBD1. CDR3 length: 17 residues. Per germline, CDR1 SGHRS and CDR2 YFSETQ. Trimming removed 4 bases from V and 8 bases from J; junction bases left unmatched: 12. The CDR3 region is CASSRDRGRAVEEKLFF. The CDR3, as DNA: TGCGCCAGCAGCCGGGACAGGGGGCGGGCGGTGGAGGAAAAACTGTTTTTT.

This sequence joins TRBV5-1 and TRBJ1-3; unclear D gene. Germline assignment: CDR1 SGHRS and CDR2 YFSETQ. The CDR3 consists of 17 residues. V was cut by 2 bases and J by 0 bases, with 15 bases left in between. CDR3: CASSFLGESSSGNTIYF. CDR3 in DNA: TGCGCCAGCAGCTTCCTGGGAGAATCGAGCTCTGGAAACACCATATATTTT.

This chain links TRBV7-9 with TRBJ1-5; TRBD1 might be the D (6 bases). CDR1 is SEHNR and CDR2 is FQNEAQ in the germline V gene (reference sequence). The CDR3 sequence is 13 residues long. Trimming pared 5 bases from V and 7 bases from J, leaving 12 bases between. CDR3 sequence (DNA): TGTGCCAGCAGCCGAGGGGGGGAACAGCCCCAGCATTTT. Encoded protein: CASSRGGEQPQHF.

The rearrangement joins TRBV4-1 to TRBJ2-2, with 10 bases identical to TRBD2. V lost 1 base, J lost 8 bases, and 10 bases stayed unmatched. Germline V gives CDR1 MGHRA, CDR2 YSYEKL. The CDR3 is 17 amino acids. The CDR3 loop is CASSQVSSGGSLGELFF. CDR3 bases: TGCGCCAGCAGCCAAGTTTCTAGCGGGGGTTCTTTAGGGGAGCTGTTTTTT.

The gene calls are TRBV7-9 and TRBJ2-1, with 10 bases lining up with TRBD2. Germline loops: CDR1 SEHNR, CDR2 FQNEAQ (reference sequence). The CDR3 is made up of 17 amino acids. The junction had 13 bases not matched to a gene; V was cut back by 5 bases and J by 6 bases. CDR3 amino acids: CASSPSGLASLGNEQFF. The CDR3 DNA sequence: TGTGCCAGCAGCCCTTCGGGACTAGCGTCATTAGGCAATGAGCAGTTCTTC. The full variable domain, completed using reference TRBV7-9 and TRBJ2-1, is DTGVSQNPRHKITKRGQNVTFRCDPISEHNRLYWYRQTLGQGPEFLTYFQNEAQLEKSRLLSDRFSAERPKGSFSTLEIQRTEQGDSAMYLCASSPSGLASLGNEQFFGPGTRLTVL.

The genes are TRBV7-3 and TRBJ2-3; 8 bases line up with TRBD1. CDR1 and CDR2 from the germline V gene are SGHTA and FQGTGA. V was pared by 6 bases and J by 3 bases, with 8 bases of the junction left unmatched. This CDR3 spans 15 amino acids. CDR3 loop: CASSPSRGLTDTQYF. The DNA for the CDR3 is TGTGCCAGCAGTCCCTCCAGGGGGCTAACAGATACGCAGTATTTT.

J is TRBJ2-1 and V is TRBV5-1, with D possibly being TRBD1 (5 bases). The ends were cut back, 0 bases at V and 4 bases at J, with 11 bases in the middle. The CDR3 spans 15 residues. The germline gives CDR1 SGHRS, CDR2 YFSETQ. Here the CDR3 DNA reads TGCGCCAGCAGCTTGGAGGGGTTCGGGTACAATGAGCAGTTCTTC. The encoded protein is CASSLEGFGYNEQFF.

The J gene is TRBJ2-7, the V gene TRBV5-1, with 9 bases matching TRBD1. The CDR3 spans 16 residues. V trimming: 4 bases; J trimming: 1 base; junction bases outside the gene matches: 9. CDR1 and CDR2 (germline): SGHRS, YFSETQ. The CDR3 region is CASSLGGGQGSYEQYF. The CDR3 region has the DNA TGCGCCAGCAGCCTGGGGGGAGGACAGGGGTCCTACGAGCAGTACTTC.

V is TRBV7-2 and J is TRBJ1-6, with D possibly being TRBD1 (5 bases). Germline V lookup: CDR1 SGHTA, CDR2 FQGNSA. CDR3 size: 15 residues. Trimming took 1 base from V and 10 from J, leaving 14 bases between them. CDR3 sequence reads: CASSLESRVESPLHF. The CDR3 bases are TGTGCCAGCAGCTTAGAGTCCAGGGTGGAATCACCCCTCCACTTT.

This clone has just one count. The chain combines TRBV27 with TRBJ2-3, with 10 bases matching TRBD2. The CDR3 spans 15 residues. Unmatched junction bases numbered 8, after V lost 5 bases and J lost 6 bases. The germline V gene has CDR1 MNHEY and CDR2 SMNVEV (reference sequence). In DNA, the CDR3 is TGTGCCAGCAGTGTGGAACTAGCGGGGTCGGATACGCAGTATTTT. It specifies CASSVELAGSDTQYF.

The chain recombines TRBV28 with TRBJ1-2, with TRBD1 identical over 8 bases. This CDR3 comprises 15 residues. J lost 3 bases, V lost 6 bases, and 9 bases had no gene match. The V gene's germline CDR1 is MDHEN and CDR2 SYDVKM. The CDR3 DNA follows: TGTGCCAGCAGCCGGAGGCAGGGGGCGGACTATGGCTACACCTTC. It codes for CASSRRQGADYGYTF.

The CDR3 DNA reads TGTGCCAGCAGCGAGGGACTAGCGGGGGGCCTCTACAATGAGCAGTTCTTC. Encoded protein: CASSEGLAGGLYNEQFF. This chain joins TRBV5-6 and TRBJ2-1; 15 bases agree with TRBD2. The CDR3 runs 17 residues. Germline-derived CDR1 and CDR2 are SGHDT and YYEEEE. V was pared by 4 bases and J by 3 bases, with 5 bases of the junction left unmatched. Full variable domain (missing parts from reference TRBV5-6 and TRBJ2-1): DAGVTQSPTHLIKTRGQQVTLRCSPKSGHDTVSWYQQALGQGPQFIFQYYEEEERQRGNFPDRFSGHQFPNYSSELNVNALLLGDSALYLCASSEGLAGGLYNEQFFGPGTRLTVL.

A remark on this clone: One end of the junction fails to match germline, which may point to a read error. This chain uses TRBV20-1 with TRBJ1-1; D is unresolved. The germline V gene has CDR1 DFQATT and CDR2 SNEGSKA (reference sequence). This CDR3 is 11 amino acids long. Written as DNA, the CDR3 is TGCAGTGCTAGAGATAAGCCGGGAAGTGTGTTT. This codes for CSARDKPGSVF.

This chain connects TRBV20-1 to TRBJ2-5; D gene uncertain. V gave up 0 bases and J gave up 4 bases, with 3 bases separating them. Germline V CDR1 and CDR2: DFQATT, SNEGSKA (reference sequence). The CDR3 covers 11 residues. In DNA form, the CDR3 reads TGCAGTGCTAGAGATCTAGAGACCCAGTACTTC. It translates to CSARDLETQYF.

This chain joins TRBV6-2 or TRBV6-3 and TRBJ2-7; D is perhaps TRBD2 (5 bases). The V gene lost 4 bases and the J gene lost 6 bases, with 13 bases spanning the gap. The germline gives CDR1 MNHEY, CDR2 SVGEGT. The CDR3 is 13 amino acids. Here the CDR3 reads CASSSKDWGEQYF. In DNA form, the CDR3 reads TGTGCCAGCAGTTCCAAGGACTGGGGCGAGCAGTACTTC.

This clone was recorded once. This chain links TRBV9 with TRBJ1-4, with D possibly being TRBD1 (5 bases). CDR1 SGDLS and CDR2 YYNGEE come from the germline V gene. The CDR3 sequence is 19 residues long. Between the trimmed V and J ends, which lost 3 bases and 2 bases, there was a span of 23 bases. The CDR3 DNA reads TGTGCCAGCAGCGACCCCCTCGGAGGGCAGGGTAGGACTAATGAAAAACTGTTTTTT. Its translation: CASSDPLGGQGRTNEKLFF.

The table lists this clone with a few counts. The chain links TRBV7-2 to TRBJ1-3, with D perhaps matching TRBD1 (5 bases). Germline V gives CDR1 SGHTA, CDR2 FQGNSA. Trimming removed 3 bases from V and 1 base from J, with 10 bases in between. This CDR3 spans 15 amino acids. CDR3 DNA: TGTGCCAGCAGCTTGCAGGGTCGTTCTGGAAACACCATATATTTT. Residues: CASSLQGRSGNTIYF.

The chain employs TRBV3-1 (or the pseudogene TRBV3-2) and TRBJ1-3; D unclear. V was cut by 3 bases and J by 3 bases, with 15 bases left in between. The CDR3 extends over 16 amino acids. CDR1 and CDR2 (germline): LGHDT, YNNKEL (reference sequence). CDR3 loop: CASSQTLGELGNTIYF. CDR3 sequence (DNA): TGTGCCAGCAGCCAGACCCTCGGGGAGCTTGGAAACACCATATATTTT.

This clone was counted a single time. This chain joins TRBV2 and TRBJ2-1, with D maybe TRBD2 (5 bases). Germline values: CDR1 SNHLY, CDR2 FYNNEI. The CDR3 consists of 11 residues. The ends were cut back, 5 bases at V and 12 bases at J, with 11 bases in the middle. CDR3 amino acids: CASSRRGGQFF. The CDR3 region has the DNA TGTGCCAGCAGTCGTCGGGGTGGGCAGTTCTTC. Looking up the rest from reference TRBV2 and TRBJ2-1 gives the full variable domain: EPEVTQTPSHQVTQMGQEVILRCVPISNHLYFYWYRQILGQKVEFLVSFYNNEISEKSEIFDDQFSVERPDGSNFTLKIRSTKLEDSAMYFCASSRRGGQFFGPGTRLTVL.

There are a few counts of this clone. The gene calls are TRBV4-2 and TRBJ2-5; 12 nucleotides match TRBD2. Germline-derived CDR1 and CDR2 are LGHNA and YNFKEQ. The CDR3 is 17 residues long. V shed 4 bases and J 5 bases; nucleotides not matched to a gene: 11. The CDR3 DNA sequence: TGTGCCAGCAGCCGATCAGGACTAGCGGGGATCTGGGAGACCCAGTACTTC. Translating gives CASSRSGLAGIWETQYF.

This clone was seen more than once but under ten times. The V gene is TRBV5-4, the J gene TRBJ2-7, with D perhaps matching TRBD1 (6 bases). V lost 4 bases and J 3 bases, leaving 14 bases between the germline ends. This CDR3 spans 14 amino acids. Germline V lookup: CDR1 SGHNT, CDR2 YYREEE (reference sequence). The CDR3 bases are TGTGCCAGCAGCCCCAGGGGACGGATCTACGAGCAGTACTTC. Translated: CASSPRGRIYEQYF.

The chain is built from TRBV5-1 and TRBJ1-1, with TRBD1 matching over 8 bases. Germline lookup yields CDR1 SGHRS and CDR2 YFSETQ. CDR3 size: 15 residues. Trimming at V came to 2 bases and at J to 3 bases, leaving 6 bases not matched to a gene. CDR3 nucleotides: TGCGCCAGCAGCTTAAGACAGGGGTCGGACACTGAAGCTTTCTTT. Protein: CASSLRQGSDTEAFF.

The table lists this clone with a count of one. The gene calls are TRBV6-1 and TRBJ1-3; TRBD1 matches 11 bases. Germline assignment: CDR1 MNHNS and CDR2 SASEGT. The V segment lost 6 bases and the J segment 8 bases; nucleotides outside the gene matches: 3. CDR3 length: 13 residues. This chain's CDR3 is CASSGQGAHTIYF. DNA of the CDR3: TGTGCCAGCAGCGGACAGGGGGCTCACACCATATATTTT.

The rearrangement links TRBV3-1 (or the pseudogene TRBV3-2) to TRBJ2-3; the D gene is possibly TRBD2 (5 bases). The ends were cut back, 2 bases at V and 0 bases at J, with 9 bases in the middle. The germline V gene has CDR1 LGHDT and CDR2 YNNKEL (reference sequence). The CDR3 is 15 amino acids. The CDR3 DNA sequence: TGTGCCAGCAGCCAAAACCTAGCTAGCACAGATACGCAGTATTTT. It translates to CASSQNLASTDTQYF.

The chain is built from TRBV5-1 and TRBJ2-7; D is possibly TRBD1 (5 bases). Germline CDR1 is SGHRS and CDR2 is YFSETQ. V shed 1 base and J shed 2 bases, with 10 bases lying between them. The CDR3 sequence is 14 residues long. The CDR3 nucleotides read TGCGCCAGCAGCTTGTGGCAGGACACCTACGAGCAGTACTTC. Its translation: CASSLWQDTYEQYF.

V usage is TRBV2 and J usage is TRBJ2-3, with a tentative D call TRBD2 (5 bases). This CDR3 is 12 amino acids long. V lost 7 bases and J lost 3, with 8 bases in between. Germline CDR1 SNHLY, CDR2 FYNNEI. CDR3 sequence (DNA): TGTGCCAGCAAGTCGGGGACAGATACGCAGTATTTT. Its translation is CASKSGTDTQYF.

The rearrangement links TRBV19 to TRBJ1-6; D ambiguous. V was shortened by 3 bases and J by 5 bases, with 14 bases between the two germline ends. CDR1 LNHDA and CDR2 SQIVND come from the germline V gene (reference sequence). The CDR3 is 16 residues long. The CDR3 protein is CASSMREWRDNSPLHF. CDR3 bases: TGTGCCAGTAGTATGAGGGAATGGAGAGATAATTCACCCCTCCACTTT.

Here the CDR3 reads CASSATGVTVTEAFF. The CDR3 nucleotides read TGTGCCAGCAGCGCAACCGGTGTGACAGTCACTGAAGCTTTCTTT. The V gene is TRBV3-1 (or the pseudogene TRBV3-2), the J gene TRBJ1-1; tentatively, D is TRBD1 (5 bases). The germline V gene encodes CDR1 LGHDT and CDR2 YNNKEL (reference sequence). This CDR3 is 15 amino acids long. V dropped 5 bases and J dropped 4 bases, with 17 bases sitting between them.